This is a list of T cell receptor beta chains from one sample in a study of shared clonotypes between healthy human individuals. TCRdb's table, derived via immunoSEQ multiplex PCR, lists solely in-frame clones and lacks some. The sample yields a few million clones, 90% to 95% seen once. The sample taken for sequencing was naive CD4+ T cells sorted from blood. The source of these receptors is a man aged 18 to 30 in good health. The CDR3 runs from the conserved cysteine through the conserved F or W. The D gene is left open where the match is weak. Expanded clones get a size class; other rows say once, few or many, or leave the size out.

CDR3nt: TGTGCCAGCAGTTTTGTTAGTTCTGGAAACACCATATATTTT; CDR3aa: CASSFVSSGNTIYF; d_gene: .; v_gene: TRBV6-6; j_gene: TRBJ1-3; abundance: .
CDR3nt: TGTGCCTGGAGCGCTTCGGGGTATCAGCCCCAGCATTTT; CDR3aa: CAWSASGYQPQHF; d_gene: .; v_gene: TRBV30; j_gene: TRBJ1-5; abundance: .
CDR3nt: TGTGCCAGCAGGGGGAGCGGGAACGAGCAGTACTTC; CDR3aa: CASRGSGNEQYF; d_gene: TRBD2; v_gene: TRBV6-6; j_gene: TRBJ2-7; abundance: .
CDR3nt: TGCAGCGTTGAAGATTTTCCGAGCCACAGAATAGGCGGGGAGCTGTTTTTT; CDR3aa: CSVEDFPSHRIGGELFF; d_gene: .; v_gene: TRBV29-1; j_gene: TRBJ2-2; abundance: few
CDR3nt: TGTGCCAGCAGCTTAGGAGGGTCTGGAGGGGATACGCAGTATTTT; CDR3aa: CASSLGGSGGDTQYF; d_gene: .; v_gene: TRBV7-2; j_gene: TRBJ2-3; abundance: .
CDR3nt: TGTGCCAGCAGGCCGACTAGTGCCGAGACCCAGTACTTC; CDR3aa: CASRPTSAETQYF; d_gene: .; v_gene: TRBV11-2; j_gene: TRBJ2-5; abundance: .
CDR3nt: TGTGCCAGCAGTTACCTCAGGACTAGCGGGAGTTACAATGAGCAGTTCTTC; CDR3aa: CASSYLRTSGSYNEQFF; d_gene: TRBD2; v_gene: TRBV6-7; j_gene: TRBJ2-1; abundance: .
CDR3nt: TGTGCCTGGAGTGTCGGGACAGGGAGCACAGATACGCAGTATTTT; CDR3aa: CAWSVGTGSTDTQYF; d_gene: TRBD1; v_gene: TRBV30; j_gene: TRBJ2-3; abundance: .
CDR3nt: TGTGCCAGCAGTGGACAGGGAAATGGCTACACCTTC; CDR3aa: CASSGQGNGYTF; d_gene: TRBD1; v_gene: TRBV6-1; j_gene: TRBJ1-2; abundance: once
CDR3nt: TGTGCCAGCAGTGACTCGATTGAAAACAGGGTTATGAACACTGAAGCTTTCTTT; CDR3aa: CASSDSIENRVMNTEAFF; d_gene: .; v_gene: TRBV6-4; j_gene: TRBJ1-1; abundance: .
CDR3nt: TGCGCCAGCAGCCTCCAGATGCCAGGGACCCAGCATTTT; CDR3aa: CASSLQMPGTQHF; d_gene: .; v_gene: TRBV4-1; j_gene: TRBJ1-5; abundance: .
CDR3nt: TGCGCCACCATGGCCGCGGGGGGCTCCTACAATGAGCAGTTCTTC; CDR3aa: CATMAAGGSYNEQFF; d_gene: TRBD2; v_gene: TRBV5-1; j_gene: TRBJ2-1; abundance: .
CDR3nt: TGCGCCAGCAGCCAAGATTTGACAGGGGGTCAGCACGAGCAGTACTTC; CDR3aa: CASSQDLTGGQHEQYF; d_gene: TRBD1; v_gene: TRBV4-1; j_gene: TRBJ2-7; abundance: .
CDR3nt: TGTGCCAGCAGCTTATTAGGGGGCGAGACCCAGTACTTC; CDR3aa: CASSLLGGETQYF; d_gene: TRBD1; v_gene: TRBV7-9; j_gene: TRBJ2-5; abundance: once
CDR3nt: TGTGCCAGCAGCTTGAGGGCTGAGCAGTTCTTC; CDR3aa: CASSLRAEQFF; d_gene: .; v_gene: TRBV5-4; j_gene: TRBJ2-1; abundance: .
CDR3nt: TGTGCCAGCAACCTCTGGTACGAGCAGTACTTC; CDR3aa: CASNLWYEQYF; d_gene: .; v_gene: TRBV5-4; j_gene: TRBJ2-7; abundance: .
CDR3nt: TGTGCCAGCAGCTTATCTGACAGGGGAAATTCACCCCTCCACTTT; CDR3aa: CASSLSDRGNSPLHF; d_gene: TRBD1; v_gene: TRBV7-9; j_gene: TRBJ1-6; abundance: .
CDR3nt: TGCGCCAGCAGGAACCTAGCGGGAGGCGAGCAGTACTTC; CDR3aa: CASRNLAGGEQYF; d_gene: TRBD2; v_gene: TRBV4-3; j_gene: TRBJ2-7; abundance: once
CDR3nt: TGCGCCAGCAGCCACAGACAGGGTGGTACCTACGAGCAGTACTTC; CDR3aa: CASSHRQGGTYEQYF; d_gene: TRBD1; v_gene: TRBV4-1; j_gene: TRBJ2-7; abundance: .
CDR3nt: TGTGCCAGCAGTCCCATGGGACCGCCTGAGCAGTTCTTC; CDR3aa: CASSPMGPPEQFF; d_gene: .; v_gene: TRBV2; j_gene: TRBJ2-1; abundance: .
CDR3nt: TGTGCCAGCAGCCAAGATCGGCAGGCCCCGCAGTACTTC; CDR3aa: CASSQDRQAPQYF; d_gene: .; v_gene: TRBV14; j_gene: TRBJ2-7; abundance: .
CDR3nt: TGTGCCAGTAGTATGCGGGTACGGGATGGCTACACCTTC; CDR3aa: CASSMRVRDGYTF; d_gene: .; v_gene: TRBV19; j_gene: TRBJ1-2; abundance: .
CDR3nt: TGCAGCGTTCAGACTAGCGGGGTATACGAGCAGTACTTC; CDR3aa: CSVQTSGVYEQYF; d_gene: TRBD2; v_gene: TRBV29-1; j_gene: TRBJ2-7; abundance: .
CDR3nt: TGTGCCAGCAGCTCTGGTGGGGCCAGCGGCGAGCAGTACTTC; CDR3aa: CASSSGGASGEQYF; d_gene: .; v_gene: TRBV11-2; j_gene: TRBJ2-7; abundance: .
CDR3nt: TGTGCCAGCAGTGAACAGGGGGCAGGTGAAAAACTGTTTTTT; CDR3aa: CASSEQGAGEKLFF; d_gene: TRBD1; v_gene: TRBV2; j_gene: TRBJ1-4; abundance: .
CDR3nt: TGTGCCAGCAGTTCCCCGGGACGGGGGAACACTGAAGCTTTCTTT; CDR3aa: CASSSPGRGNTEAFF; d_gene: .; v_gene: TRBV28; j_gene: TRBJ1-1; abundance: .
CDR3nt: TGTGCCAGCAGTTACTCGAGGGACACTTACGAGCAGTACTTC; CDR3aa: CASSYSRDTYEQYF; d_gene: .; v_gene: TRBV6-5; j_gene: TRBJ2-7; abundance: .
CDR3nt: TGTGCCAGCAGGGCTACAGGCCGGGAGGGCTACACCTTC; CDR3aa: CASRATGREGYTF; d_gene: .; v_gene: TRBV6-1; j_gene: TRBJ1-2; abundance: .
CDR3nt: TGCGCCAGCAGTGCGAGTTCAGGGGGCTATGGCTACACCTTC; CDR3aa: CASSASSGGYGYTF; d_gene: TRBD1; v_gene: TRBV10-1; j_gene: TRBJ1-2; abundance: .
CDR3nt: TGTGCCAGCAGTGTAAACAGGGGGCCCACTGAAGCTTTCTTT; CDR3aa: CASSVNRGPTEAFF; d_gene: TRBD1; v_gene: TRBV2; j_gene: TRBJ1-1; abundance: .
CDR3nt: TGTGCCAGCTCAACGGGACCTACCTACGAGCAGTACTTC; CDR3aa: CASSTGPTYEQYF; d_gene: .; v_gene: TRBV18; j_gene: TRBJ2-7; abundance: .
CDR3nt: TGCGCCAGCAGCTTGGGACTAGCGGGAGCCTACAATGAGCAGTTCTTC; CDR3aa: CASSLGLAGAYNEQFF; d_gene: TRBD2; v_gene: TRBV5-1; j_gene: TRBJ2-1; abundance: .
CDR3nt: TGCGCCAGCAGCCATAGGACTAGCGGCAGTAGCTCCTACGAGCAGTACTTC; CDR3aa: CASSHRTSGSSSYEQYF; d_gene: TRBD2; v_gene: TRBV4-3; j_gene: TRBJ2-7; abundance: .
CDR3nt: TGTGCCAGCAGCTTGTCAGGGGGCGCTTTCACCGAGCAGTACTTC; CDR3aa: CASSLSGGAFTEQYF; d_gene: TRBD1; v_gene: TRBV5-5; j_gene: TRBJ2-7; abundance: .
CDR3nt: TGTGCCAGCAGCCCTCCGGGACTCGAGACGCTCGAGCAGTACTTC; CDR3aa: CASSPPGLETLEQYF; d_gene: .; v_gene: TRBV7-2; j_gene: TRBJ2-7; abundance: once
CDR3nt: TGTGCCAGCAGCTTCCTTTCGGGCCGAAGCTCCTATAATTCACCCCTCCACTTT; CDR3aa: CASSFLSGRSSYNSPLHF; d_gene: .; v_gene: TRBV11-2; j_gene: TRBJ1-6; abundance: .
CDR3nt: TGTGCCAGCCGAAAACGGGCCGCAACTAATGAAAAACTGTTTTTT; CDR3aa: CASRKRAATNEKLFF; d_gene: .; v_gene: TRBV2; j_gene: TRBJ1-4; abundance: .
CDR3nt: TGTGCCAGCTCTAGCGGGGCCTGGGGGGATACGCAGTATTTT; CDR3aa: CASSSGAWGDTQYF; d_gene: TRBD2; v_gene: TRBV28; j_gene: TRBJ2-3; abundance: .
CDR3nt: TGTGCCAGCAGCTACTCCCTGGTCCCGAGCTCCTATAATTCACCCCTCCACTTT; CDR3aa: CASSYSLVPSSYNSPLHF; d_gene: .; v_gene: TRBV5-5; j_gene: TRBJ1-6; abundance: .
CDR3nt: TGTGCCACCAGCAGAGATCCCCTAGCGGGGGCCGTAGAGACCCAGTACTTC; CDR3aa: CATSRDPLAGAVETQYF; d_gene: TRBD2; v_gene: TRBV15; j_gene: TRBJ2-5; abundance: .
CDR3nt: TGTGCCAGCTCGATGGACAGGGCGTCGGAGACCCAGTACTTC; CDR3aa: CASSMDRASETQYF; d_gene: TRBD1; v_gene: TRBV18; j_gene: TRBJ2-5; abundance: .
CDR3nt: TGTGCCAGCTCACCACTGGGACAGCAAGAGACCCAGTACTTC; CDR3aa: CASSPLGQQETQYF; d_gene: TRBD1; v_gene: TRBV18; j_gene: TRBJ2-5; abundance: once
CDR3nt: TGTGCCAGCAGTTACGGTGAGGGGTATAATTCACCCCTCCACTTT; CDR3aa: CASSYGEGYNSPLHF; d_gene: .; v_gene: TRBV6-5; j_gene: TRBJ1-6; abundance: .
CDR3nt: TGTGCCAGCAGCCCCAACACGTGGACTAGCGGGGAGAAGGGGTACAATGAGCAGTTCTTC; CDR3aa: CASSPNTWTSGEKGYNEQFF; d_gene: .; v_gene: TRBV21-1; j_gene: TRBJ2-1; abundance: .
CDR3nt: TGCAGTGCTATGTACGGGGACGAGCAGTACTTC; CDR3aa: CSAMYGDEQYF; d_gene: .; v_gene: TRBV20-1; j_gene: TRBJ2-7; abundance: .
CDR3nt: TGTGCCAGTAGTATAGGGGGCACCTCCGGGGAGCTGTTTTTT; CDR3aa: CASSIGGTSGELFF; d_gene: .; v_gene: TRBV19; j_gene: TRBJ2-2; abundance: once
CDR3nt: TGTGCCTGGAGTGCCGATCCCTATTACGGGCGGGGCCACTCTGGGGCCAACGTCCTGACTTTC; CDR3aa: CAWSADPYYGRGHSGANVLTF; d_gene: .; v_gene: TRBV30; j_gene: TRBJ2-6; abundance: .
CDR3nt: TGTGCCAGCTCCAACGCCGGACAGGGGACCACTGAAGCTTTCTTT; CDR3aa: CASSNAGQGTTEAFF; d_gene: TRBD1; v_gene: TRBV18; j_gene: TRBJ1-1; abundance: .
CDR3nt: TGTGCCATCAGGAATCACGGGACCACAAGTGAGCAGTTCTTC; CDR3aa: CAIRNHGTTSEQFF; d_gene: .; v_gene: TRBV10-3; j_gene: TRBJ2-1; abundance: .
CDR3nt: TGTGCCAGCAGTACCCCCCTATACGAGCAGTACTTC; CDR3aa: CASSTPLYEQYF; d_gene: .; v_gene: TRBV6-6; j_gene: TRBJ2-7; abundance: .
CDR3nt: TGTGCCTGGAGTAGGGACGGGGAGCTGTTTTTT; CDR3aa: CAWSRDGELFF; d_gene: .; v_gene: TRBV30; j_gene: TRBJ2-2; abundance: .
CDR3nt: TGTGCCAGCAGTCCGTCCGGGACAGGGCACACCGGGGAGCTGTTTTTT; CDR3aa: CASSPSGTGHTGELFF; d_gene: TRBD1; v_gene: TRBV28; j_gene: TRBJ2-2; abundance: .
CDR3nt: TGTGCCAGCAGTCGACAGGGGTGGCAAGAGACCCAGTACTTC; CDR3aa: CASSRQGWQETQYF; d_gene: TRBD1; v_gene: TRBV28; j_gene: TRBJ2-5; abundance: .
CDR3nt: TGTGCCAGCAGTGAACAGGCAGTTAGTCATCAGCCCCAGCATTTT; CDR3aa: CASSEQAVSHQPQHF; d_gene: .; v_gene: TRBV6-1; j_gene: TRBJ1-5; abundance: .
CDR3nt: TGTGCCAGCAGTGAAAGGTTCGGGACAGGGAAACAGCCCCAGCATTTT; CDR3aa: CASSERFGTGKQPQHF; d_gene: TRBD1; v_gene: TRBV2; j_gene: TRBJ1-5; abundance: .
CDR3nt: TGTGCCAGCAGCCAAGATGGGCCCCTGCGGGGGGTCCGGGAGACCCAGTACTTC; CDR3aa: CASSQDGPLRGVRETQYF; d_gene: TRBD2; v_gene: TRBV4-2; j_gene: TRBJ2-5; abundance: .
CDR3nt: TGTGCCTGGAGTGCAGGACTAGTAAACGGCTACGAGCAGTACTTC; CDR3aa: CAWSAGLVNGYEQYF; d_gene: TRBD2; v_gene: TRBV30; j_gene: TRBJ2-7; abundance: .